A selection of T cell receptor beta chains follows, all from one sample in a study of CD8 T cells in Susac syndrome. TCRdb redid the calling of the immunoSEQ multiplex PCR reads with MiXCR, one entry per CDR3 protein. The data hold under 90,000 distinct CDR3 sequences, with 85% to 95% observed a single time. Sequences were obtained from CD8+ T cells from PBMCs. The receptors derive from a human donor with Susac syndrome. Both conserved end residues are part of each CDR3. D genes are given only for firm matches. Only some rows state a clone size, as once, few, many or a class for expanded clones.

j_gene,abundance,v_gene,d_gene,CDR3aa,CDR3nt
TRBJ2-7,NA,TRBV9,TRBD2,CASSVDLAGGLNEQYF,TGTGCCAGCAGCGTAGACCTAGCGGGAGGGTTGAACGAGCAGTACTTC
TRBJ2-7,NA,TRBV28,TRBD2,CASSPSGLAGDYEQYF,TGTGCCAGCAGTCCTTCAGGACTAGCGGGGGACTACGAGCAGTACTTC
TRBJ2-7,NA,TRBV11-2,TRBD1,CASSPGQGLVEQYF,TGTGCCAGCAGCCCGGGACAGGGGCTTGTCGAGCAGTACTTC
TRBJ1-1,NA,TRBV6-5,NA,CASKMARWTEAFF,TGTGCCAGCAAGATGGCTAGATGGACTGAAGCTTTCTTT
TRBJ2-2,NA,TRBV11-2,NA,CASNGDTGELFF,TGTGCCAGCAACGGGGACACCGGGGAGCTGTTTTTT
TRBJ2-7,few,TRBV4-2,NA,CASSQADLTGTYEQYF,TGTGCCAGCAGCCAAGCCGACCTGACAGGTACTTACGAGCAGTACTTC
TRBJ2-7,NA,TRBV20-1,NA,CSARGAGFLNEQYF,TGCAGTGCTAGAGGTGCTGGCTTCCTAAACGAGCAGTACTTC
TRBJ2-1,NA,TRBV29-1,NA,CCARDSSNEQFF,TGCTGCGCCAGGGATTCGTCTAATGAGCAGTTCTTC
TRBJ2-3,NA,TRBV5-8,TRBD2,CASSLGGSSIDTQYF,TGTGCCAGCAGCTTGGGCGGGAGCAGTATAGATACGCAGTATTTT
TRBJ2-7,NA,TRBV2,NA,CASSWSYYEQYF,TGTGCCAGCAGTTGGTCCTATTACGAGCAGTACTTC
TRBJ2-5,NA,TRBV4-2,NA,CASSQEAYQETQYF,TGTGCCAGCAGCCAAGAGGCGTACCAAGAGACCCAGTACTTC
TRBJ1-1,NA,TRBV25-1,TRBD1,CASSDPGQGLTEAFF,TGTGCCAGCAGTGACCCGGGACAGGGACTAACTGAAGCTTTCTTT
TRBJ2-7,NA,TRBV28,NA,CASSFFLRDRGEQYF,TGTGCCAGCAGTTTCTTCCTGCGGGACCGGGGCGAGCAGTACTTC